These 5 T cell receptor beta chains came from one sample sequenced in a study of metastatic and nonmetastatic thyroid tumors. Thyroid surgery took place with no prior treatment in any patient. MiXCR was used by TCRdb to re-call the PCR reads. The sample carries about 42,000 clones, 9.5% to 13% recorded once. Material for sequencing was blood. These receptors were obtained from a male donor with papillary thyroid cancer or a benign thyroid nodule (not recorded which). Some clones in this sample may be carry-over from other donors' samples.

This clone was recorded at least ten times. The chain combines TRBV30 with TRBJ1-1; TRBD1 agrees at 8 bases. Germline CDR1 and CDR2: GTSNPN and SVGIG (reference sequence). J was trimmed by 2 bases and V by 2 bases; bases with no gene match: 4. This CDR3 is 14 amino acids long. CDR3 coding DNA: TGTGCCTGGAGTCTGGCAGGGGGCAACACTGAAGCTTTCTTT. Protein: CAWSLAGGNTEAFF.

This clone appeared many times. This chain uses TRBV6-2 or TRBV6-3 with TRBJ2-4; TRBD1 is a possible D gene (6 bases). The germline V gene encodes CDR1 MNHEY and CDR2 SVGEGT. The length of the CDR3 is 12 residues. The V end lost 6 bases, the J end lost 8 bases, and 11 bases lay between the germline ends. This CDR3 is CASRRTADIQYF. In DNA, the CDR3 is TGTGCCAGCAGACGGACAGCGGACATTCAGTACTTC.

There are many counts of this clone. The chain employs TRBV27 and TRBJ2-5; 10 nucleotides agree with TRBD2. The V segment lost 7 bases and the J segment 3 bases; nucleotides outside the gene matches: 2. The CDR3 has 13 amino acids. CDR1 is MNHEY and CDR2 is SMNVEV in the germline V gene (reference sequence). CDR3 nucleotide sequence: TGTGCCAGCAAGCTAGCGGGGGAAGAGACCCAGTACTTC. Residues: CASKLAGEETQYF.

This clone was counted ten times or more. The CDR3 sequence: CASSPRLGESSYNEQFF. Here the CDR3 DNA reads TGTGCCAGCAGCCCCAGGTTGGGGGAGAGTTCCTACAATGAGCAGTTCTTC. The chain joins TRBV9 to TRBJ2-1; D assignment may be TRBD1 or TRBD2 (5 bases each). Trimming removed 4 bases from V and 1 base from J, with 18 bases in between. Germline loops: CDR1 SGDLS, CDR2 YYNGEE. This CDR3 is built from 17 residues.

This clone was observed many times. The gene calls are TRBV30 and TRBJ1-6, with D possibly TRBD1 on 5 matching bases. The CDR3 totals 15 residues. Trimming stripped 1 base from V and 9 bases from J, with 16 bases between. The germline V gene encodes CDR1 GTSNPN and CDR2 SVGIG (reference sequence). The CDR3 nucleotides read TGTGCCTGGAGTGATGGCGGCAGGGACGTTTCACCCCTCCACTTT. It specifies CAWSDGGRDVSPLHF.